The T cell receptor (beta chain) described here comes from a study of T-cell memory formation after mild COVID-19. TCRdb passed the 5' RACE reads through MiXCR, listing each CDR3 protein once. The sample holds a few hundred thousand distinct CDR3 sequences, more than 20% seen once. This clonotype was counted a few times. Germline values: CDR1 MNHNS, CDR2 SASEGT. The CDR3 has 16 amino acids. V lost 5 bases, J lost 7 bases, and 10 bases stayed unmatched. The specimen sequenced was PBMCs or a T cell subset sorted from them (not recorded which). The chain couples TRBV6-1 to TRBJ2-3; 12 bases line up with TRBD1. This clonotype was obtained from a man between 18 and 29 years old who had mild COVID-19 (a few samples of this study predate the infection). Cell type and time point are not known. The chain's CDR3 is CASSLQPGQGANTQYF. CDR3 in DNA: TGTGCCAGCAGTCTACAACCGGGACAGGGGGCTAATACGCAGTATTTT.